This T cell receptor (beta chain) was obtained from a study of shared clonotypes between healthy human individuals. Profiled with immunoSEQ multiplex PCR; TCRdb holds only in-frame clones, not every one. The sample lists millions of clones, about 95% occurring once. Points on this clone: The antigen is not known.

The J segment lost 0 bases and the V segment lost 5 bases, leaving 7 bases of the junction unmatched. Germline V gene data show CDR1 as PRHDT and CDR2 as FYEKMQ (reference sequence). This CDR3 comprises 18 residues. Regarding the study as a whole: About 5% was the fraction of naive CD4 clonotypes found shared across a few donors. Rarefaction demonstrated incomplete sorted-subset sequencing despite large depth.

Positive CCR7 selection of CD45RO-negative cells yielded the naive CD8 cells, and terminally differentiated effector memory CD45RA+ cells were excluded. Sequencing was performed on naive CD8+ T cells sorted from blood. The receptor was derived from a young man in good health. V usage is TRBV13 and J usage is TRBJ2-1, with TRBD2 matching 13 bases. The CDR3 is CASSRTSGGTHSYNEQFF. CDR3 DNA sequence: TGTGCCAGCAGCAGGACTAGCGGGGGAACCCACTCCTACAATGAGCAGTTCTTC.